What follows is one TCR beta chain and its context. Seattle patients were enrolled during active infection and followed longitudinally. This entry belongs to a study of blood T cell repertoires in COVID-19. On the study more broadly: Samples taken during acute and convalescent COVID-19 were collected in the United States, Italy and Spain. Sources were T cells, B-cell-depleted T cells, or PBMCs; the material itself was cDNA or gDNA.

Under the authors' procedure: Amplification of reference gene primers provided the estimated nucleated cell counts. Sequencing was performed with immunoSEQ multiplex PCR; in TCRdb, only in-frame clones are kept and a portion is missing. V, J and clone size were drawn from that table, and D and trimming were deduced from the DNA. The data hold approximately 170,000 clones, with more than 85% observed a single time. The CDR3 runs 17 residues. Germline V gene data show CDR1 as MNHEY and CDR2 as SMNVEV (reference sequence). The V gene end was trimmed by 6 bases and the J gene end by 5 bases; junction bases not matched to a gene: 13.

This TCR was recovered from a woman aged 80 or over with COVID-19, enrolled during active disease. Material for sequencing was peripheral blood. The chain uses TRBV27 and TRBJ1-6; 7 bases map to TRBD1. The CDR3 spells CASRGDRRQINNSPLHF. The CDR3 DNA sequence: TGTGCCAGCAGAGGGGACAGAAGACAGATAAATAATTCACCCCTCCACTTT.